Given below is one T cell receptor beta chain in context. These data originate in a study of blood T cell repertoires in COVID-19. About the research overall: There were acute and convalescent COVID-19 samples, and they came from the United States, Italy and Spain. The analysed material was cDNA or gDNA that came from T cells, B-cell-depleted T cells, or PBMCs.

In the study's own analysis: Estimation of nucleated cell counts was performed using reference gene primer amplification. Assay used: immunoSEQ multiplex PCR; TCRdb lists only in-frame clones, some missing. The DNA was the basis for D and trimming; V, J and clone size are from that table. Of under 200,000 clones listed, approximately 86% were seen once; the top ten hold roughly 3.5%. Germline values: CDR1 KGHSH, CDR2 LQKENI. The CDR3 length is 17 residues. V lost 0 bases to trimming and J lost 0 bases; unmatched junction nucleotides: 5. This chain joins TRBV18 and TRBJ2-1; 7 positions match TRBD1. The receptor comes from a man aged 65-85 years with acute or convalescent COVID-19. The sample comprised peripheral blood. CDR3 loop: CASSPPLRDSSYNEQFF. As DNA, the CDR3 is TGTGCCAGCTCACCACCGTTACGGGACAGCTCCTACAATGAGCAGTTCTTC.